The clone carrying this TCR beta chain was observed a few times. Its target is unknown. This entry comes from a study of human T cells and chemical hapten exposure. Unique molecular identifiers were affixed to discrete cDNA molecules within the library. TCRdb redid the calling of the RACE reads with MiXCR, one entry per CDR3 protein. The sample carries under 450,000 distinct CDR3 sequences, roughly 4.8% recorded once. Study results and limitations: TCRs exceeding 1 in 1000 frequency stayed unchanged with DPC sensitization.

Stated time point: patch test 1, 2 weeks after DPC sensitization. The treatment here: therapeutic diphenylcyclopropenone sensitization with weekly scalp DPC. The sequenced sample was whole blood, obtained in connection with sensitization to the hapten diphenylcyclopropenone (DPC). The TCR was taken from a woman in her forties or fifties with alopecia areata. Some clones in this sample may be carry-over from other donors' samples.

CDR3 bases: TGCGCCAGCAGCTTGGGGACCCTGCGAGAGACCCAGTACTTC. Translation gives CASSLGTLRETQYF. The chain uses TRBV5-1 and TRBJ2-5; no reliable D call. This CDR3 contains 14 residues. Germline-derived CDR1 and CDR2 are SGHRS and YFSETQ. V lost 0 bases to trimming and J lost 4 bases, with 10 bases between them. Combining the CDR3 with reference TRBV5-1 and TRBJ2-5 gives the whole variable domain KAGVTQTPRYLIKTRGQQVTLSCSPISGHRSVSWYQQTPGQGLQFLFEYFSETQRNKGNFPGRFSGRQFSNSRSEMNVSTLELGDSALYLCASSLGTLRETQYFGPGTRLLVL.